Listed below are T cell receptor beta chains from one sample, sequenced in a study of blood T cell repertoires in COVID-19. Produced via immunoSEQ multiplex PCR; TCRdb's table is partial and in-frame only. The repertoire holds approximately 250,000 clones, with approximately 85% as singletons. The sequenced sample consisted of peripheral blood. Receptors originate from a woman aged 80 or older with COVID-19, enrolled during active disease. CDR3s include the opening cysteine and the closing phenylalanine or tryptophan. Fields, in order: clone size, V gene, J gene, D gene, CDR3 protein, CDR3 DNA. A D gene is named only where the DNA matches it firmly. Clone size is shown for a subset of rows, as once, few, many or a class of expanded clone.

>-|TRBV11-1|TRBJ2-3|TRBD2
CASSRLAESTDTQYF
TGTGCCAGCAGCAGACTAGCGGAAAGCACAGATACGCAGTATTTT
>-|TRBV5-4|TRBJ1-2|TRBD1
CASSFHDRGYGYTF
TGTGCCAGCAGCTTCCACGACAGGGGGTATGGCTACACCTTC
>-|TRBV7-2|TRBJ1-2|-
CASSPTERQARTYGYTF
TGTGCCAGCAGCCCGACAGAAAGACAGGCAAGAACCTATGGCTACACCTTC
>once|TRBV6-5|TRBJ1-3|TRBD1
CASSRGQGGNTIYF
TGTGCCAGCAGTCGCGGACAGGGTGGAAACACCATATATTTT
>-|TRBV28|TRBJ1-5|TRBD1
CASSFGGTGLWPQHF
TGTGCCAGCAGTTTTGGCGGGACAGGGCTTTGGCCCCAGCATTTT
>-|TRBV6-2/TRBV6-3|TRBJ2-1|TRBD2
CASSYGVAGGPLFYNEQFF
TGTGCCAGCAGTTACGGTGTTGCGGGGGGGCCTCTCTTTTACAATGAGCAGTTCTTC
>-|TRBV6-2/TRBV6-3|TRBJ1-1|-
CASSESLTEAFF
TGTGCCAGCAGCGAGTCCTTAACTGAAGCTTTCTTT
>-|TRBV28|TRBJ2-5|-
CASSLTRIQYF
TGTGCCAGCAGTCTTACTAGAATCCAGTACTTC
>few|TRBV7-3|TRBJ2-5|-
CASSLNPGETQYF
TGTGCCAGCAGCTTAAATCCGGGGGAGACCCAGTACTTC
>-|TRBV2|TRBJ2-1|-
CASIEGGPLNEQFF
TGTGCCAGCATTGAGGGGGGGCCCTTGAATGAGCAGTTCTTC
>-|TRBV18|TRBJ2-3|TRBD2
CASSPPTSGGRSDTQYF
TGTGCCAGCTCACCACCGACTAGCGGGGGGAGGTCCGATACGCAGTATTTT
>once|TRBV15|TRBJ1-1|-
CATSRDPGNTEAFF
TGTGCCACCAGCAGAGACCCAGGGAACACTGAAGCTTTCTTT
>-|TRBV7-9|TRBJ1-2|-
CASSLAELRQSNGYTF
TGTGCCAGCAGCTTAGCGGAGTTAAGACAGAGTAATGGCTACACCTTC
>once|TRBV3-1/TRBV3-2|TRBJ2-3|TRBD2
CASSQKGTSGGGTDTQYF
TGTGCCAGCAGCCAAAAAGGGACTAGCGGGGGGGGCACAGATACGCAGTATTTT
>-|TRBV11-2|TRBJ2-7|-
CASSPSLALTSYEQYF
TGTGCCAGCAGCCCCTCCCTAGCGTTGACCTCCTACGAGCAGTACTTC
>-|TRBV7-2|TRBJ2-5|TRBD2
CASSWVLAGGTETQYF
TGTGCCAGCAGCTGGGTTCTAGCGGGGGGTACAGAGACCCAGTACTTC